This T cell receptor beta chain came from a study of radiation and T cells in renal cell carcinoma. As for the study in general: Nephrectomy followed 15 Gy stereotactic body radiation by 4 weeks. Study-level results: Top tumor clonotypes rose in blood 2 weeks post-radiation, then contracted.

J was trimmed by 3 bases and V by 8 bases; bases with no gene match: 0. Germline V gene data show CDR1 as MRHNA and CDR2 as SNTAGT. This CDR3 spans 13 amino acids. As for time point: blood 2 weeks post-SBRT. Treatment denoted: 15 Gy SBRT to primary tumor, nephrectomy 4 weeks later. Radiation-treated patients gave blood at baseline, week 2 and week 4. Clear cell pathology was present in this patient's renal cell carcinoma. As to this clone: Its antigen is still unknown.

TCRdb's table, derived via immunoSEQ multiplex PCR, lists solely in-frame clones and lacks some. There are around 76,000 clones in the sample; over 80% occur only once, and roughly 6.3% lies in the top ten. The specimen was blood, collected from a patient whose treatment included radiotherapy and nephrectomy. The chain has TRBV6-4 and TRBJ2-6; 8 bases are a match to TRBD1. The origin of this receptor is a man between 60 and 75 years old with renal cell carcinoma. CDR3 region: CASGQGGANVLTF. The CDR3 nucleotides are TGTGCCAGCGGACAGGGTGGGGCCAACGTCCTGACTTTC.